A single sample gave rise to the 10 T cell receptor beta chains below, sequenced in a study of cytomegalovirus exposure and HLA in healthy donors. Primers included in the PCR were 60 Vbeta and 13 Jbeta primers. The table came from immunoSEQ multiplex PCR; TCRdb's copy has only in-frame clones and leaves some out. The sample includes roughly 100,000 clones, roughly 80% of them seen just once. The source material was PBMCs. The receptors shown here come from a middle-aged woman in good health and CMV-seropositive.

V and J are TRBV5-1 and TRBJ1-5; possible D gene TRBD1, 5 bases. The CDR3 is 17 residues long. CDR1 is SGHRS, CDR2 YFSETQ, per germline. With 1 base removed from V and 2 bases from J, the gap between germline ends came to 16 bases. This chain's CDR3 is CASSLFCRECGNQPQHF. CDR3 DNA: TGCGCCAGCAGCTTGTTCTGCAGGGAATGTGGCAATCAGCCCCAGCATTTT.

The CDR3 DNA follows: TGTGCCAGCAGCTTAAGTGTCAGGGACTCTTACTCTGGAAACACCATATATTTT. Translating gives CASSLSVRDSYSGNTIYF. The chain couples TRBV7-6 to TRBJ1-3, with D possibly matching TRBD1 (5 bases). Germline CDR1 reads SGHVS; CDR2 reads FNYEAQ. Trimming removed 2 bases at V and 0 bases at J, with 17 bases between. This CDR3 is 18 amino acids long.

This clone was seen a few times. The J gene is TRBJ1-5, the V gene TRBV5-8; 7 bases are a match to TRBD1. With V trimmed by 4 bases and J by 1 base, 5 bases remained unmatched. This CDR3 contains 15 residues. Germline values: CDR1 SGHTS, CDR2 YDEGEE. CDR3 region: CASSPYRGSNQPQHF. DNA for the CDR3: TGTGCCAGCAGCCCGTACAGGGGCAGCAATCAGCCCCAGCATTTT.

The V gene is TRBV28, the J gene TRBJ2-3; D remains ambiguous. Germline CDR1 and CDR2: MDHEN and SYDVKM. The ends were cut back, 6 bases at V and 0 bases at J, with 16 bases in the middle. This CDR3 is built from 16 residues. CDR3 in amino acids: CASSYEIFGSTDTQYF. The DNA of the CDR3 is TGTGCCAGCAGCTATGAGATTTTTGGTAGCACAGATACGCAGTATTTT. Using reference TRBV28 and TRBJ2-3 for the parts outside the CDR3, the full variable domain is DVKVTQSSRYLVKRTGEKVFLECVQDMDHENMFWYRQDPGLGLRLIYFSYDVKMKEKGDIPEGYSVSREKKERFSLILESASTNQTSMYLCASSYEIFGSTDTQYFGPGTRLTVL.

V gene TRBV27 combines with J gene TRBJ2-3; D is unclear. This CDR3 comprises 13 residues. Trimming removed 6 bases from V and 9 bases from J, with 16 bases in between. Germline CDR1 reads MNHEY; CDR2 reads SMNVEV (reference sequence). The CDR3 reads CASSRRSSRTQYF. DNA for the CDR3: TGTGCCAGCAGCCGAAGATCGTCACGGACGCAGTATTTT.

The gene calls are TRBV27 and TRBJ1-2; D uncertain. Germline V CDR1 and CDR2: MNHEY, SMNVEV (reference sequence). Deletions cut 7 bases from V and 3 bases from J, with 12 bases between. The CDR3 runs 13 residues. In DNA form, the CDR3 reads TGTGCCAGCACCCCAGACACAGACTATGGCTACACCTTC. This encodes CASTPDTDYGYTF.

This chain links TRBV28 with TRBJ2-7; TRBD1 agrees at 11 bases. In germline, CDR1 is MDHEN, CDR2 SYDVKM. J gave up 0 bases and V 4 bases, and 14 bases lay outside the gene matches. This CDR3 is built from 19 residues. CDR3 nucleotides: TGTGCCAGCAGTTCTTCCGGGACAGGGGGAAATAAGGACTCCTACGAGCAGTACTTC. The encoded protein is CASSSSGTGGNKDSYEQYF.

The V call is TRBV7-8, the J call TRBJ1-2, with a possible D match to TRBD1 (5 bases). CDR1 and CDR2 (germline): SGHVS, FQNEAQ. Trimming cost V 5 bases and J 5 bases, with 12 bases left between them. This CDR3 contains 13 residues. The CDR3 spells CASSPLRGYGYTF. The CDR3 nucleotides read TGTGCCAGCAGCCCCTTGCGGGGGTATGGCTACACCTTC.

The rearrangement uses TRBV5-1 and TRBJ1-2; 8 bases are shared with TRBD1. From germline, CDR1 is SGHRS and CDR2 YFSETQ. Trimming took 4 bases from V and 7 from J; bases not matched to a gene: 6. The CDR3 covers 13 residues. CDR3 sequence reads: CASSHGQGGGYTF. The CDR3 nucleotides are TGCGCCAGCAGCCACGGACAGGGAGGTGGCTACACCTTC.

The gene calls are TRBV4-2 and TRBJ2-1; 8 bases are shared with TRBD2. Germline V gives CDR1 LGHNA, CDR2 YNFKEQ. This CDR3 region has 17 residues. V gave up 1 base and J gave up 3 bases; unmatched junction bases: 8. The CDR3 spells CASSQVRGSGSYNEQFF. CDR3 coding DNA: TGTGCCAGCAGCCAAGTACGTGGAAGCGGGAGCTACAATGAGCAGTTCTTC.